A single sample gave rise to the 2 T cell receptor beta chains below, sequenced in a study of cytomegalovirus exposure and HLA in healthy donors. Use of 60 Vbeta and 13 Jbeta primers characterized the PCR. Measured with immunoSEQ multiplex PCR; TCRdb has only the in-frame clones, and not every one. The sample carries about 80,000 clones, around 67% recorded once. Sequenced material: PBMCs. The receptors stem from a woman aged 50 to 65 in good health and CMV-seropositive.

J is TRBJ2-1 and V is TRBV29-1; the match to TRBD2 covers 10 bases. The V segment lost 2 bases and the J segment 4 bases; nucleotides outside the gene matches: 2. The CDR3 has 14 residues. Looked up from germline, CDR1 is SQVTM and CDR2 is ANQGSEA. DNA of the CDR3: TGCAGCGTTGAACTAGCGGGGGAATACAATGAGCAGTTCTTC. Amino acid sequence: CSVELAGEYNEQFF.

The chain employs TRBV28 and TRBJ1-5; maybe TRBD1 (6 bases). V was trimmed by 6 bases and J by 9 bases, leaving 21 bases between them. The V gene's germline CDR1 is MDHEN and CDR2 SYDVKM. This CDR3 comprises 15 residues. For the CDR3, the DNA is TGTGCCAGCAGCCCTAACCCCCAACAGGGACGGCCCCAGCATTTT. Residues: CASSPNPQQGRPQHF.